This paragraph covers one T cell receptor (beta chain) sequence. This sample was included in a study of T cell changes during pregnancy in multiple sclerosis. Data came from immunoSEQ multiplex PCR; TCRdb stores just in-frame clones and leaves some out. This sample has tens of thousands of clones; around 89% occur once, and the top ten carry about 7%. The sequenced sample was CD8+ T cells from peripheral blood mononuclear cells, obtained in the second trimester of pregnancy. The sequence came from a female donor with multiple sclerosis, enrolled in a pregnancy study.

CDR3 region: CASSLVMRSQETQYF. The CDR3, as DNA: TGTGCCAGCAGCTTAGTTATGAGATCCCAAGAGACCCAGTACTTC. This chain uses TRBV7-9 with TRBJ2-5; no definite D call. Trimming cost V 1 base and J 1 base, with 10 bases left between them. The CDR3 covers 15 residues. Germline V gene sequence: CDR1 SEHNR, CDR2 FQNEAQ (reference sequence). Full variable domain (outside the CDR3, taken from reference TRBV7-9 and TRBJ2-5): DTGVSQNPRHKITKRGQNVTFRCDPISEHNRLYWYRQTLGQGPEFLTYFQNEAQLEKSRLLSDRFSAERPKGSFSTLEIQRTEQGDSAMYLCASSLVMRSQETQYFGPGTRLLVL.